This T cell receptor beta chain was retrieved from a study of blood T cells in healthy people across ages. Primers used in a second PCR of about 7 to 11 cycles were a sample-barcoded 5' primer and a J-beta primer mix. TCRdb recomputed calls from the 5' RACE reads with MiXCR, one row per CDR3 protein. The sample lists 500,000 to 550,000 distinct CDR3 sequences, about 25% occurring once. Points on this clonotype: Its antigen is unknown.

This CDR3 is 13 amino acids long. CDR1 and CDR2 (germline): MNHEY, SMNVEV (reference sequence). Study-wide points: Older age went with lower TCR beta diversity per million T cells, in a roughly linear way.

These sequences were also reported in another study, on T cells of mothers and their children. That study adds: Samples came from a few healthy Caucasian mothers and their six children. The second PCR used the M1S primer, and this primer added sample barcodes and 2-4 random nucleotides.

Specimen: blood. The TCR comes from a boy aged 5-17 years in good health. The chain couples TRBV27 to TRBJ2-5; D is perhaps TRBD1 (5 bases). The assigned J gene may be wrong: the sequence end matches TRBJ2-7 better. The CDR3 sequence: CASSRKTDGEQYF. CDR3 in DNA: TGTGCCAGCAGCCGAAAGACAGACGGCGAGCAGTACTTC.